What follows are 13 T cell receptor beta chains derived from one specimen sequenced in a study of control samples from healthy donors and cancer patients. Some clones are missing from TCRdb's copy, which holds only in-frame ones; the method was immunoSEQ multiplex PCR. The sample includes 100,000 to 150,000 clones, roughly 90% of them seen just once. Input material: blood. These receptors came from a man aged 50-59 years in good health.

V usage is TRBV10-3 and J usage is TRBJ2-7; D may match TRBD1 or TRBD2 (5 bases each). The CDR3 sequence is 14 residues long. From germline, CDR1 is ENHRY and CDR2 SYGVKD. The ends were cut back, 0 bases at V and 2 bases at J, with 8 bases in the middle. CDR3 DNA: TGTGCCATCAGTGAGTCCGGGGCCACCTACGAGCAGTACTTC. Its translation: CAISESGATYEQYF.

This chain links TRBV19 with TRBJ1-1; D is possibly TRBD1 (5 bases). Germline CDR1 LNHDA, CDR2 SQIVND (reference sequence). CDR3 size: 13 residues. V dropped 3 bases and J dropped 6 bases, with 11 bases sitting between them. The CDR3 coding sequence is TGTGCCAGTAGTATGGGGGTTGCATCTGAAGCTTTCTTT. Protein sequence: CASSMGVASEAFF.

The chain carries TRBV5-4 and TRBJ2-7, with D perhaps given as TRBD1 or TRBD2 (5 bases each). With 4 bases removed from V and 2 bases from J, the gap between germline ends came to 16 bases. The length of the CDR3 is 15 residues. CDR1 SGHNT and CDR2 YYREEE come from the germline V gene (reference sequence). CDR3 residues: CASSGRPGRTYEQYF. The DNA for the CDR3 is TGTGCCAGCAGCGGGCGACCGGGACGGACCTACGAGCAGTACTTC.

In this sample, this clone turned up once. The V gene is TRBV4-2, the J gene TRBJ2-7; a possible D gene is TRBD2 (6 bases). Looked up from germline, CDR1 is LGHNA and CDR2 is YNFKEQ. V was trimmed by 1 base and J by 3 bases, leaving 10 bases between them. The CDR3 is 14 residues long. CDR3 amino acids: CASSQGGGNYEQYF. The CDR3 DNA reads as TGTGCCAGCAGCCAAGGAGGCGGGAACTACGAGCAGTACTTC.

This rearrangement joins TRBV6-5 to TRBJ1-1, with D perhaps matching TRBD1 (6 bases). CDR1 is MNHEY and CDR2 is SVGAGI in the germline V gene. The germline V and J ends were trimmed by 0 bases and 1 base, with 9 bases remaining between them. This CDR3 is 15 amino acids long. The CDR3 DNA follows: TGTGCCAGCAGTTACTCAGGCAGGGGGAACACTGAAGCTTTCTTT. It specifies CASSYSGRGNTEAFF.

CDR3 in DNA: TGCGCCAGCCTAGCGGAATTCTTCACAGATACGCAGTATTTT. Translation: CASLAEFFTDTQYF. The chain couples TRBV5-1 to TRBJ2-3; TRBD2 agrees at 7 bases. The CDR3 covers 14 residues. Looked up from germline, CDR1 is SGHRS and CDR2 is YFSETQ. The J segment lost 2 bases and the V segment lost 7 bases, leaving 7 bases of the junction unmatched.

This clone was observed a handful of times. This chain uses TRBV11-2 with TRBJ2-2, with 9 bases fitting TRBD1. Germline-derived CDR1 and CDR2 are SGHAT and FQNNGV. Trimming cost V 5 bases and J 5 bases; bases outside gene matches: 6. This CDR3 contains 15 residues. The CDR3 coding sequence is TGTGCCAGCAGCCGAGGACAGGGGAAAACCGGGGAGCTGTTTTTT. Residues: CASSRGQGKTGELFF.

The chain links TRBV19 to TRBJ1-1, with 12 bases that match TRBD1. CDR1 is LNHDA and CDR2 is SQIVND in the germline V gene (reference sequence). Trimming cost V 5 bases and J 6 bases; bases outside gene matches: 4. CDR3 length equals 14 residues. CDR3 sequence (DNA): TGTGCCAGTAGTTGGGACAGGGGGCCCGCTGAAGCTTTCTTT. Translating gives CASSWDRGPAEAFF.

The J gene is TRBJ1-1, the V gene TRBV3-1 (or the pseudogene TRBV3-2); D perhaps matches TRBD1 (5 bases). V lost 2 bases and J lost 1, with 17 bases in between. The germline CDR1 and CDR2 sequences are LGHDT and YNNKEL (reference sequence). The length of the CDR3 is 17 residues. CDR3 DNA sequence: TGTGCCAGCAGCCAATGGGGTGGAAAAGGGACGAACACTGAAGCTTTCTTT. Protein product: CASSQWGGKGTNTEAFF.

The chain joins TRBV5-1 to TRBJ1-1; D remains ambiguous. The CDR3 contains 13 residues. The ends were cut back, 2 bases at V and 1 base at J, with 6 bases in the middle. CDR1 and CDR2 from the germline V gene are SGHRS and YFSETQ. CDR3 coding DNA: TGCGCCAGCAGCTTCCCGCCGAACACTGAAGCTTTCTTT. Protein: CASSFPPNTEAFF.

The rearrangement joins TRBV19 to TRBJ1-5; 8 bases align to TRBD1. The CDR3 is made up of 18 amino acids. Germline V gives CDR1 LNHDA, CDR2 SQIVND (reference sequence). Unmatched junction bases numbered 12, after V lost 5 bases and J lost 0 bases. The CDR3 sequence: CASSGTGNTQYSNQPQHF. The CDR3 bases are TGTGCCAGTAGTGGGACAGGTAATACTCAGTATAGCAATCAGCCCCAGCATTTT. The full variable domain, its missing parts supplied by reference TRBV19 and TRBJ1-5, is DGGITQSPKYLFRKEGQNVTLSCEQNLNHDAMYWYRQDPGQGLRLIYYSQIVNDFQKGDIAEGYSVSREKKESFPLTVTSAQKNPTAFYLCASSGTGNTQYSNQPQHFGDGTRLSIL.

Here the CDR3 DNA reads TGTGCCAGCAGTGACACAGGGGGCGGTGAGACCCAGTACTTC. This sequence encodes CASSDTGGGETQYF. V is TRBV27 and J is TRBJ2-5, with 9 nucleotides matching TRBD1. CDR3 size: 14 residues. The germline gives CDR1 MNHEY, CDR2 SMNVEV (reference sequence). Losses at the gene ends were 5 bases for V and 5 bases for J; bases not matched to a gene: 6.

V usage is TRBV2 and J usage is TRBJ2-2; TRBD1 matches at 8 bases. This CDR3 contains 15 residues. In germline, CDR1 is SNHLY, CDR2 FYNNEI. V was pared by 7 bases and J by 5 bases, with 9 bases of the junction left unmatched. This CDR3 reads CASIQHTGGTGELFF. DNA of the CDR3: TGTGCCAGCATACAGCACACAGGGGGTACCGGGGAGCTGTTTTTT.